This TCR beta chain was identified in a study of blood T cell repertoires in COVID-19. In the study overall: The United States, Italy and Spain provided the acute and convalescent COVID-19 samples. Sample material is recorded as cDNA or gDNA derived from T cells, B-cell-depleted T cells, or PBMCs.

Germline V gene data show CDR1 as SGHTA and CDR2 as FQGNSA. The junction had 7 bases not matched to a gene; V was cut back by 4 bases and J by 7 bases. The CDR3 is made up of 13 amino acids. Per the authors' pipeline: Amplification of reference gene primers provided the estimated nucleated cell counts. Here immunoSEQ multiplex PCR was the method, and the copy in TCRdb shows in-frame clones only, minus some. V, J and clone size derive from that table, while D and trimming were established from the DNA sequence. This sample has approximately 210,000 clones, with 84% found just once. The chain uses TRBV7-2 and TRBJ2-7, with 7 nucleotides matching TRBD1. The sample comprised peripheral blood. The receptor's source is a woman between 50 and 59 years old with active or convalescent COVID-19. The chain's CDR3 is CASSSARGQEQYF. In DNA form, the CDR3 reads TGTGCCAGCAGCTCAGCAAGGGGGCAGGAGCAGTACTTC.